This entry concerns a single T cell receptor beta chain. These data belong to a study of T cells in Graves' hyperthyroidism and ophthalmopathy. V lost 5 bases to trimming and J lost 5 bases, with 10 bases between them. Germline CDR1 reads SGHRS; CDR2 reads YFSETQ. CDR3 length: 12 amino acids. RNA transcripts provided the source from which TCR beta CDR3 regions were amplified. The HTBI set primed first-round TCR CDR3 RT-PCR. TCRdb recomputed calls from the multiplex PCR reads with MiXCR, one row per CDR3 protein. The sample records 730,000 or so distinct CDR3 sequences, around a sixth being singletons. The chain carries TRBV5-1 and TRBJ1-1, with a possible D match to TRBD1 (5 bases). The origin of this receptor is a woman aged 45-59 years with Graves' hyperthyroidism that later progressed to Graves' ophthalmopathy. Sequenced: blood. The CDR3 protein is CASRWGVTEAFF. The CDR3 DNA reads TGCGCCAGCAGGTGGGGGGTGACTGAAGCTTTCTTT.